This T cell receptor (beta chain) was captured by sequencing in a study of shared clonotypes between healthy human individuals. This clone was picked up many times. Here immunoSEQ multiplex PCR was the method, and the copy in TCRdb shows in-frame clones only, minus some. The sample lists nearly 1 million clones, more than 75% seen once, with about 1.5% in the top ten. The CDR3 loop spans 15 amino acids. Per germline, CDR1 SNHLY and CDR2 FYNNEI. V was shortened by 3 bases and J by 8 bases, with 19 bases between the two germline ends. Source material: memory CD4+ T cells sorted from blood. The subset is: CD45RA-negative fraction. The TCR originated in a man younger than 30 in good health. The chain joins TRBV2 to TRBJ1-1, with D hard to call. This CDR3 is CASSESGGGLGEAFF. CDR3 coding DNA: TGTGCCAGCAGTGAGAGCGGCGGCGGGCTTGGCGAAGCTTTCTTT.